This TCR beta chain was captured in a study of T-cell reconstitution after alpha-beta-depleted transplantation in children. Preparation of the TCRbeta library used unique molecular identifiers. TCRdb ran MiXCR on the PCR reads and lists one entry per CDR3 protein. The sample has hundreds of thousands of distinct CDR3 sequences; about 18% are singletons. V lost 5 bases to trimming and J lost 9 bases, with 20 bases between them. This CDR3 has 14 residues. CDR1 is SGHVS, CDR2 FNYEAQ, per germline. This specimen consisted of PBMCs from the stem cell graft donor, obtained from the stem cell graft. This chain connects TRBV7-6 to TRBJ2-7; tentative D call: TRBD2 (7 bases). This receptor was identified in a human donor who donated a stem cell graft to a child with acute lymphoblastic leukemia. In DNA form, the CDR3 reads TGTGCCAGCAGCCCCGGCGTGGCGGGGGCCGGGCAGTACTTC. Its translation: CASSPGVAGAGQYF.